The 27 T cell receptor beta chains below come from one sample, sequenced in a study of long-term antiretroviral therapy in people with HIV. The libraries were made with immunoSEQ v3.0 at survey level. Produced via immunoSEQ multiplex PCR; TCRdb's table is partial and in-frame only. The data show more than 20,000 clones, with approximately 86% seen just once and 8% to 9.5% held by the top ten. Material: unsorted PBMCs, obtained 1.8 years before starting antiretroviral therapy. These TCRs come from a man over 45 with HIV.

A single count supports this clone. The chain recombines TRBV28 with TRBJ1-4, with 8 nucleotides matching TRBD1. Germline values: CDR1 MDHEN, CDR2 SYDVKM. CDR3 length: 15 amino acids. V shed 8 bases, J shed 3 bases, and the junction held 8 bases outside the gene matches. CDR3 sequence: CASGYQGAANEKLFF. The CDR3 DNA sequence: TGTGCCAGCGGGTACCAGGGGGCGGCTAATGAAAAACTGTTTTTT.

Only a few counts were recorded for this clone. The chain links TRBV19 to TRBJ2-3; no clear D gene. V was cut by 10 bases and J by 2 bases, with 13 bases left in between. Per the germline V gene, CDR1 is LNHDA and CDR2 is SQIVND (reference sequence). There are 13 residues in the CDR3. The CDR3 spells CATSDAPTDTQYF. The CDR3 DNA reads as TGTGCCACCTCAGACGCTCCCACAGATACGCAGTATTTT.

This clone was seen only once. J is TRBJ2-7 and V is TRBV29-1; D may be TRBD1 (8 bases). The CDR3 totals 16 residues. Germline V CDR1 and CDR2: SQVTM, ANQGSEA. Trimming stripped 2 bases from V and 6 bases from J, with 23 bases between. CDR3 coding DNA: TGCAGCGTTGAACAGGGGGCGTCGGGATGGGGGGGCGAGCAGTACTTC. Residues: CSVEQGASGWGGEQYF.

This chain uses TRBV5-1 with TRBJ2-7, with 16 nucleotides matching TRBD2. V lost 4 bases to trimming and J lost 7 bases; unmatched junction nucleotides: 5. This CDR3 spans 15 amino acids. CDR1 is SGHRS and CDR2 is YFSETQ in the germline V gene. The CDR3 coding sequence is TGCGCCAGCAGCCTGGGACTAGCGGGGGGGCATGAGCAGTACTTC. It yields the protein CASSLGLAGGHEQYF.

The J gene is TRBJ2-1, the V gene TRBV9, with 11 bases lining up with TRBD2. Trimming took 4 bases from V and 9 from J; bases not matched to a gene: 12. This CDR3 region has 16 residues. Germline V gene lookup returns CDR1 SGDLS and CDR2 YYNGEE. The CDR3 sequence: CASSPHSGGARGEQFF. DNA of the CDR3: TGTGCCAGCAGCCCTCATAGCGGGGGGGCGCGGGGTGAGCAGTTCTTC. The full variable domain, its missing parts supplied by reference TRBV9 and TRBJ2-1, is DSGVTQTPKHLITATGQRVTLRCSPRSGDLSVYWYQQSLDQGLQFLIQYYNGEERAKGNILERFSAQQFPDLHSELNLSSLELGDSALYFCASSPHSGGARGEQFFGPGTRLTVL.

The CDR3 nucleotides read TGTGCCAGCAGCGGGACTAGCGGGGGCTCCTACGAGCAGTACTTC. Protein sequence: CASSGTSGGSYEQYF. This chain links TRBV6-5 with TRBJ2-7; 14 bases fit TRBD2. Losses at the gene ends were 6 bases for V and 0 bases for J; bases not matched to a gene: 1. This CDR3 region has 15 residues. Germline loops: CDR1 MNHEY, CDR2 SVGAGI.

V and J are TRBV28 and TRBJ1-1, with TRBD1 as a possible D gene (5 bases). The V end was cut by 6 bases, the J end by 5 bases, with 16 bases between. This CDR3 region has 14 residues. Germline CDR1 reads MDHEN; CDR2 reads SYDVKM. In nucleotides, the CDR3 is TGTGCCAGCAGATTTACACAGGTGAGAACTGAAGCTTTCTTT. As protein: CASRFTQVRTEAFF.

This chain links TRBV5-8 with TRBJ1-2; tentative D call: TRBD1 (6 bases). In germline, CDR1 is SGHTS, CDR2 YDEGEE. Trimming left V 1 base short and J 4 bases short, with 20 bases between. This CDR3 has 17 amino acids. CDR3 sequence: CASSLSFGGGRPYGYTF. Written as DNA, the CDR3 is TGTGCCAGCAGCTTGTCGTTCGGGGGCGGACGGCCCTATGGCTACACCTTC.

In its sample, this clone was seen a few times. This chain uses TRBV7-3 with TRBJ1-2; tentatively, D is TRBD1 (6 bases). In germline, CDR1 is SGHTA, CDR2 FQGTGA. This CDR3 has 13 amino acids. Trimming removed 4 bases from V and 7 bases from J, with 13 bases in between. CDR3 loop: CASSSTGRGGYTF. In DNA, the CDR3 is TGTGCCAGCAGCTCCACAGGGAGGGGTGGCTACACCTTC.

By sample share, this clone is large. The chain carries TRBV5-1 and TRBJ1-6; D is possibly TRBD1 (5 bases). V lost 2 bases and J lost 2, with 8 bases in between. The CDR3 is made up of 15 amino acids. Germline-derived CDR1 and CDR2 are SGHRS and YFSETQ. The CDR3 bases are TGCGCCAGCAGCTTCACGGGACCCTATAATTCACCCCTCCACTTT. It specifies CASSFTGPYNSPLHF.

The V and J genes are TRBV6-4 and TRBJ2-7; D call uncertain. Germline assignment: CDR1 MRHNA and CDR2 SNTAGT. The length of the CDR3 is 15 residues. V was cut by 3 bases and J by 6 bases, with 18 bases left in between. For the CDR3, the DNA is TGTGCCAGCAGTGATTTGCCAGGTAGGGCCACCGAGCAGTACTTC. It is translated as CASSDLPGRATEQYF.

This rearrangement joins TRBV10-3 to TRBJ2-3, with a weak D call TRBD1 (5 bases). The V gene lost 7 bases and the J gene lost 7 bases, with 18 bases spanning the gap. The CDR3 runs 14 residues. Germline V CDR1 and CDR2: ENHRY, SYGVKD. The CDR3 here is CAIKGSSVGYTQYF. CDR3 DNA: TGTGCCATCAAGGGGTCCTCCGTTGGATATACGCAGTATTTT.

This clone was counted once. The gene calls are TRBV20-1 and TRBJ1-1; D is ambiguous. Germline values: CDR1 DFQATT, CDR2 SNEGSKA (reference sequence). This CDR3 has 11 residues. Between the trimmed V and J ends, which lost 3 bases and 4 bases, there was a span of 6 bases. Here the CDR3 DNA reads TGCAGTGCTAGTGGCGGCACTGAAGCTTTCTTT. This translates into CSASGGTEAFF.

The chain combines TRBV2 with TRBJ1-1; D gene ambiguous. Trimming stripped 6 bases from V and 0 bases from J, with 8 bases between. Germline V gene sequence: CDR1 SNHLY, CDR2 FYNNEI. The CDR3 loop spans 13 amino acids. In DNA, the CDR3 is TGTGCCAGCAGAGATCAGGTGAACACTGAAGCTTTCTTT. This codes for CASRDQVNTEAFF.

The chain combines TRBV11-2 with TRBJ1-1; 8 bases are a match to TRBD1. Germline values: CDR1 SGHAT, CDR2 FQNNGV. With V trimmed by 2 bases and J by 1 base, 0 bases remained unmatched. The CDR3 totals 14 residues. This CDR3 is CASSLTGGNTEAFF. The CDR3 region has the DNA TGTGCCAGCAGCTTAACAGGGGGGAACACTGAAGCTTTCTTT.

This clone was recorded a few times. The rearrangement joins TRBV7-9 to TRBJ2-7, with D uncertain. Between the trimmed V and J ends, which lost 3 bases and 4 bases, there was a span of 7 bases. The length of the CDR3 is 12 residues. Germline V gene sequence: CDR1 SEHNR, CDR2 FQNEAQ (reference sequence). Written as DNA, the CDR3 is TGTGCCAGCAGCTTCCAGCATTACGAGCAGTACTTC. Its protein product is CASSFQHYEQYF.

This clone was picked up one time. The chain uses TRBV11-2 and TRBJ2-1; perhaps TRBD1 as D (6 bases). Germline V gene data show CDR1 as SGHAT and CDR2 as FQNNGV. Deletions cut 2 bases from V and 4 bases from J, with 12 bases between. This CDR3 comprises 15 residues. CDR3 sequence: CASSLMGATYNEQFF. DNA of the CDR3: TGTGCCAGCAGCTTAATGGGGGCAACTTACAATGAGCAGTTCTTC. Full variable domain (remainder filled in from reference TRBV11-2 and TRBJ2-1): EAGVAQSPRYKIIEKRQSVAFWCNPISGHATLYWYQQILGQGPKLLIQFQNNGVVDDSQLPKDRFSAERLKGVDSTLKIQPAKLEDSAVYLCASSLMGATYNEQFFGPGTRLTVL.

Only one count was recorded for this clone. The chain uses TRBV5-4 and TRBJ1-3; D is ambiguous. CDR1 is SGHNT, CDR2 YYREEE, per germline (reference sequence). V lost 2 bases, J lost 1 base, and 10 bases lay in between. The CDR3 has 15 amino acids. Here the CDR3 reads CASSFTGLSGNTIYF. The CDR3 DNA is TGTGCCAGCAGCTTTACGGGGTTATCTGGAAACACCATATATTTT. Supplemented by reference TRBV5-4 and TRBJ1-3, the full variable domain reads ETGVTQSPTHLIKTRGQQVTLRCSSQSGHNTVSWYQQALGQGPQFIFQYYREEENGRGNFPPRFSGLQFPNYSSELNVNALELDDSALYLCASSFTGLSGNTIYFGEGSWLTVV.

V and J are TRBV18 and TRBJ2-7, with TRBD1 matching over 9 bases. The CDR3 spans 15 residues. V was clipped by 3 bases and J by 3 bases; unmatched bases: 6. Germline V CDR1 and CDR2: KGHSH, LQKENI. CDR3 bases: TGTGCCAGCTCACCGACAGGGGGTGGGGACTACGAGCAGTACTTC. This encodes CASSPTGGGDYEQYF.

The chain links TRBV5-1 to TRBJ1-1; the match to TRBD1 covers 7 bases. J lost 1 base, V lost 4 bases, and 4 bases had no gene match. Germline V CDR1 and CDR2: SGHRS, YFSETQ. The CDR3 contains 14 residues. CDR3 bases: TGCGCCAGCAGCGACTGGACAGGGAACACTGAAGCTTTCTTT. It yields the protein CASSDWTGNTEAFF.

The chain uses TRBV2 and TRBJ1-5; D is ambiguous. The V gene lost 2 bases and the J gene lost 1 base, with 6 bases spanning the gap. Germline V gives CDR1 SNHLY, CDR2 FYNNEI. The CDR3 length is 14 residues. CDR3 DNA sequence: TGTGCCAGCAGTGAACAGAGCAGCAATCAGCCCCAGCATTTT. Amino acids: CASSEQSSNQPQHF. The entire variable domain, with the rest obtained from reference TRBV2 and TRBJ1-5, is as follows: EPEVTQTPSHQVTQMGQEVILRCVPISNHLYFYWYRQILGQKVEFLVSFYNNEISEKSEIFDDQFSVERPDGSNFTLKIRSTKLEDSAMYFCASSEQSSNQPQHFGDGTRLSIL.

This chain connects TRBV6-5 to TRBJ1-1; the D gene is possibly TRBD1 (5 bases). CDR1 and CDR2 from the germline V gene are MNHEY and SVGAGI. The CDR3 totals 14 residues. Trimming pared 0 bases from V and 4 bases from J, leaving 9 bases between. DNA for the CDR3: TGTGCCAGCAGTTACTCTGGGAGGGGCACTGAAGCTTTCTTT. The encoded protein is CASSYSGRGTEAFF.

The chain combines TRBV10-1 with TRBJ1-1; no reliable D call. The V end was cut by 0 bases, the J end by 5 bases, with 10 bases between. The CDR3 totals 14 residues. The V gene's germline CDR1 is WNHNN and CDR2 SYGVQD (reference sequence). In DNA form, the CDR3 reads TGCGCCAGCAGTGAGTCGGTGGGGAAAACTGAAGCTTTCTTT. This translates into CASSESVGKTEAFF.

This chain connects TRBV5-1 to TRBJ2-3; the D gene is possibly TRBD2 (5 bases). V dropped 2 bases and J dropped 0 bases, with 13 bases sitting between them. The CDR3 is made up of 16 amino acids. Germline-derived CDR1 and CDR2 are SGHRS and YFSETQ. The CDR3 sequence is CASSFGGGSSTDTQYF. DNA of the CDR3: TGCGCCAGCAGCTTTGGAGGCGGATCTAGCACAGATACGCAGTATTTT.

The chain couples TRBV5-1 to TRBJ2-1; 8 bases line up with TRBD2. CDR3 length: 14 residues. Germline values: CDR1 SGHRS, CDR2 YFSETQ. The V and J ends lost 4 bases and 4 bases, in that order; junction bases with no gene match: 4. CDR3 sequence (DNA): TGCGCCAGCAGCCCCACTAGCGGTTACAATGAGCAGTTCTTC. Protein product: CASSPTSGYNEQFF.

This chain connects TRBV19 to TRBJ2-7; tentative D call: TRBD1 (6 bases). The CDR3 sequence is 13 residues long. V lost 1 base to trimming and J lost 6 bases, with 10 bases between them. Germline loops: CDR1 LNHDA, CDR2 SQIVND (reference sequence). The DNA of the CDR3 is TGTGCCAGTAGTATAGGAGGGGGTAGCGAGCAGTACTTC. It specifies CASSIGGGSEQYF.

CDR3 nucleotides: TGTGCCAGCAGCGGCATACTAGCGCCTCAAGAGACCCAGTACTTC. It codes for CASSGILAPQETQYF. The rearrangement links TRBV2 to TRBJ2-5, with 7 bases that match TRBD2. The germline CDR1 and CDR2 sequences are SNHLY and FYNNEI. This CDR3 has 15 residues. Unmatched junction bases numbered 9, after V lost 6 bases and J lost 2 bases.